This entry lists 26 T cell receptor beta chains sequenced from one sample in a study of T-cell memory formation after mild COVID-19. A single record per CDR3 protein comes from TCRdb applying MiXCR to the 5' RACE reads. The sample records about 250,000 distinct CDR3 sequences, about 20% being singletons. Material for sequencing was PBMCs or a T cell subset sorted from them (not recorded which). Receptors originate from a man younger than 35 who had mild COVID-19 (a few samples of this study predate the infection). Cell type and time point are not known.

The CDR3 coding sequence is TGTGCCAGCAGCGCTCTGGGGGGGCAGTATGGCTACACCTTC. Amino acid sequence: CASSALGGQYGYTF. The J gene is TRBJ1-2, the V gene TRBV9, with D perhaps TRBD1 (6 bases). The germline V gene has CDR1 SGDLS and CDR2 YYNGEE. This CDR3 is 14 amino acids long. Trimming took 3 bases from V and 5 from J, leaving 14 bases between them.

The CDR3 protein is CASSVRPGAEAFF. The DNA of the CDR3 is TGTGCCAGCAGCGTTAGGCCAGGGGCTGAAGCTTTCTTT. The gene calls are TRBV9 and TRBJ1-1; perhaps TRBD1 as D (6 bases). This CDR3 region has 13 residues. The ends were cut back, 2 bases at V and 6 bases at J, with 11 bases in the middle. In germline, CDR1 is SGDLS, CDR2 YYNGEE.

Points on this clonotype: At one end, the junction sequence differs from germline, possibly due to a read error. CDR3 loop: CRVSPQAGAEAFF. The DNA of the CDR3 is TGTCGAGTCTCACCTCAGGCGGGAGCTGAAGCTTTCTTT. J is TRBJ1-1 and V is TRBV29-1; the D is unclear. CDR1 and CDR2 from the germline V gene are SQVTM and ANQGSEA. The length of the CDR3 is 13 residues.

The DNA for the CDR3 is TGCGCCAGCAGAGCTTTGGAGGAGATCGGGGAGCTGTTTTTT. As protein: CASRALEEIGELFF. The V and J genes are TRBV4-1 and TRBJ2-2, with TRBD2 as a possible D gene (5 bases). The CDR3 covers 14 residues. Germline CDR1 MGHRA, CDR2 YSYEKL. Trimming removed 6 bases from V and 7 bases from J, with 15 bases in between.

This clonotype was recorded many times. This sequence joins TRBV7-3 and TRBJ2-7, with D maybe TRBD2 (7 bases). The CDR3 runs to 13 residues. The germline CDR1 and CDR2 sequences are SGHTA and FQGTGA. V was trimmed by 1 base and J by 7 bases, leaving 11 bases between them. The CDR3 DNA reads TGTGCCAGCAGCTTAAGGCGGGGGCAGGAGCAGTACTTC. It yields the protein CASSLRRGQEQYF.

This clonotype was observed a handful of times. This chain connects TRBV20-1 to TRBJ1-2, with 7 bases aligning to TRBD1. This CDR3 contains 13 residues. Germline V CDR1 and CDR2: DFQATT, SNEGSKA (reference sequence). V gave up 5 bases and J gave up 8 bases; unmatched junction bases: 11. The CDR3 bases are TGCAGTGCTCCCCCCAGGGGGGGCGCGGGCTACACCTTC. Its protein product is CSAPPRGGAGYTF.

In this sample, this clonotype turned up a few times. The chain is built from TRBV11-2 and TRBJ2-7, with TRBD1 matching over 7 bases. This CDR3 has 13 amino acids. Trimming at V came to 5 bases and at J to 2 bases, leaving 3 bases not matched to a gene. In germline, CDR1 is SGHAT, CDR2 FQNNGV. CDR3 amino acids: CASSQGVTYEQYF. DNA of the CDR3: TGTGCCAGCAGCCAGGGGGTAACCTACGAGCAGTACTTC.

This clonotype has a count of ten or more. The CDR3 sequence is CASSLVGQGAYEQYF. Written as DNA, the CDR3 is TGCGCCAGCAGCTTGGTAGGACAGGGGGCCTACGAGCAGTACTTC. The V gene is TRBV5-1, the J gene TRBJ2-7, with TRBD1 matching 10 bases. Germline-derived CDR1 and CDR2 are SGHRS and YFSETQ. The CDR3 has 15 amino acids. Losses at the gene ends were 0 bases for V and 2 bases for J; bases not matched to a gene: 2.

This clonotype was observed at least ten times. The chain links TRBV28 to TRBJ2-7; possible D gene TRBD2, 5 bases. Deletions cut 3 bases from V and 1 base from J, with 7 bases between. The germline CDR1 and CDR2 sequences are MDHEN and SYDVKM. The CDR3 spans 13 residues. Here the CDR3 DNA reads TGTGCCAGCAGTTTCGCGGGTTCCTACGAGCAGTACGTC. Protein sequence: CASSFAGSYEQYV.

Ten or more counts support this clonotype. J is TRBJ2-7 and V is TRBV7-6; 7 bases match TRBD1. Germline CDR1 reads SGHVS; CDR2 reads FNYEAQ. Trimming took 5 bases from V and 4 from J; bases not matched to a gene: 5. CDR3 length: 13 amino acids. The CDR3 nucleotides are TGTGCCAGCAGCCAATCGGGACAGTACGAGCAGTACTTC. Protein: CASSQSGQYEQYF.

CDR3 nucleotides: TGTGCCAGCAGCTCATGGACAGGGGCCAGCTCCTACGAGCAGTACGTC. Its translation: CASSSWTGASSYEQYV. The rearrangement uses TRBV7-9 and TRBJ2-7; 9 positions agree with TRBD1. V shed 4 bases and J 0 bases; nucleotides not matched to a gene: 7. Germline CDR1 reads SEHNR; CDR2 reads FQNEAQ (reference sequence). This CDR3 region has 16 residues.

The chain links TRBV5-1 to TRBJ1-1, with 10 bases identical to TRBD1. Germline CDR1 is SGHRS and CDR2 is YFSETQ. The CDR3 length is 15 residues. After removal of 4 bases from V and 7 bases from J, the junction contained 10 bases not matched to a gene. CDR3 residues: CASSTLTGGSNEAFF. CDR3 nucleotide sequence: TGCGCCAGCAGCACCTTGACAGGGGGCTCGAATGAAGCTTTCTTT.

This clonotype was detected only a few times. CDR3 loop: CASSLGFKNIQYF. In DNA form, the CDR3 reads TGCGCCAGCAGCCTAGGCTTCAAAAACATTCAGTACTTC. The chain couples TRBV23-1 to TRBJ2-4; no clear D. TRBV23-1 is designated an ORF whose function remains uncertain. The V end lost 6 bases, the J end lost 3 bases, and 9 bases lay between the germline ends. The CDR3 length is 13 residues.

This clonotype was recorded a few times. The chain links TRBV6-6 to TRBJ2-5, with TRBD2 identical over 7 bases. Germline CDR1 and CDR2: MNHNY and SVGAGI (reference sequence). This CDR3 comprises 15 residues. V lost 5 bases, J lost 5 bases, and 11 bases stayed unmatched. CDR3 region: CASSRRGNPIETQYF. CDR3 nucleotides: TGTGCCAGCAGTCGGCGGGGGAACCCTATTGAGACCCAGTACTTC.

This chain joins TRBV9 and TRBJ2-3, with 7 positions matching TRBD2. Germline V gives CDR1 SGDLS, CDR2 YYNGEE. Trimming took 4 bases from V and 6 from J; bases not matched to a gene: 11. The CDR3 runs 15 residues. The DNA for the CDR3 is TGTGCCAGCAGCATCGACCTGACTAGCCGGGATACGCAGTATTTT. Amino acids: CASSIDLTSRDTQYF.

The sample holds a few counts of this clonotype. V usage is TRBV6-2 or TRBV6-3 and J usage is TRBJ2-1; D remains unclear. The germline gives CDR1 MNHEY, CDR2 SVGEGT. V lost 0 bases to trimming and J lost 13 bases, with 7 bases between them. There are 11 residues in the CDR3. CDR3 DNA: TGTGCCAGCAGTTACTCGACCTTCCAGTTCTTC. Its protein product is CASSYSTFQFF.

The chain links TRBV2 to TRBJ1-5; D is undetermined. This CDR3 is built from 14 residues. CDR1 is SNHLY, CDR2 FYNNEI, per germline. The V gene lost 4 bases and the J gene lost 2 bases, with 9 bases spanning the gap. CDR3 protein: CASSGGAGNQPQHF. The CDR3 bases are TGTGCCAGCAGTGGAGGTGCGGGCAATCAGCCCCAGCATTTT.

The chain is built from TRBV18 and TRBJ2-5; D might be TRBD1 (5 bases). From germline, CDR1 is KGHSH and CDR2 LQKENI. Trimming pared 1 base from V and 5 bases from J, leaving 11 bases between. The length of the CDR3 is 14 residues. CDR3 sequence (DNA): TGTGCCAGCTCACCACTTGGGGCCGGGGAGACCCAGTACTTC. Encoded protein: CASSPLGAGETQYF.

This clonotype appeared many times. V and J are TRBV11-2 and TRBJ2-5, with no clear D. Trimming stripped 4 bases from V and 7 bases from J, with 7 bases between. The CDR3 contains 11 residues. Per germline, CDR1 SGHAT and CDR2 FQNNGV. The CDR3 protein is CASSSGRTQYF. CDR3 nucleotides: TGTGCCAGCAGCTCTGGGCGGACCCAGTACTTC.

This chain joins TRBV7-3 and TRBJ2-3, with D possibly TRBD2 on 5 matching bases. CDR1 and CDR2 (germline): SGHTA, FQGTGA. The CDR3 spans 14 residues. Trimming removed 5 bases from V and 3 bases from J, with 12 bases in between. DNA of the CDR3: TGTGCCAGCAGCCCCACGCTAGCAACAGATACGCAGTATTTT. It is translated as CASSPTLATDTQYF.

The J gene is TRBJ2-3, the V gene TRBV11-2, with D possibly TRBD2 on 6 matching bases. The CDR3 extends over 16 amino acids. Per the germline V gene, CDR1 is SGHAT and CDR2 is FQNNGV. Trimming shortened V by 1 base and J by 2 bases, and 13 bases separated the two germline ends. CDR3 protein: CASSLGTSRDTDTQYF. The CDR3 coding sequence is TGTGCCAGCAGCTTAGGCACTAGCCGAGACACAGATACGCAGTATTTT.

This clonotype was observed a handful of times. V and J are TRBV5-1 and TRBJ2-7; no clear D. CDR3 length: 14 amino acids. Trimming removed 2 bases from V and 2 bases from J, with 11 bases in between. CDR1 SGHRS and CDR2 YFSETQ come from the germline V gene. CDR3 bases: TGCGCCAGCAGCTTAGTCCAATCCGCCTACGAGCAGTACTTC. Translating gives CASSLVQSAYEQYF. Drawing the rest from reference TRBV5-1 and TRBJ2-7, the complete variable domain is KAGVTQTPRYLIKTRGQQVTLSCSPISGHRSVSWYQQTPGQGLQFLFEYFSETQRNKGNFPGRFSGRQFSNSRSEMNVSTLELGDSALYLCASSLVQSAYEQYFGPGTRLTVT.

J is TRBJ2-2 and V is TRBV6-6, with 8 bases lining up with TRBD2. CDR3 length equals 16 residues. CDR1 MNHNY and CDR2 SVGAGI come from the germline V gene (reference sequence). The ends lost 2 bases at V and 3 bases at J; junction bases unmatched: 5. The CDR3 DNA is TGTGCCAGCAGTTACGGTTCCGGGGGGGACACCGGGGAGCTGTTTTTT. This codes for CASSYGSGGDTGELFF.

V usage is TRBV7-2 and J usage is TRBJ2-7; D perhaps matches TRBD2 (6 bases). The ends were cut back, 2 bases at V and 6 bases at J, with 14 bases in the middle. Germline CDR1 is SGHTA and CDR2 is FQGNSA. The CDR3 sequence is 14 residues long. DNA for the CDR3: TGTGCCAGCAGCTTATCCGGCGGGAACCCCGAGCAGTACTTC. Translating it yields CASSLSGGNPEQYF. The whole variable domain, remainder taken from reference TRBV7-2 and TRBJ2-7, is GAGVSQSPSNKVTEKGKDVELRCDPISGHTALYWYRQSLGQGLEFLIYFQGNSAPDKSGLPSDRFSAERTGGSVSTLTIQRTQQEDSAVYLCASSLSGGNPEQYFGPGTRLTVT.

This sequence joins TRBV6-5 and TRBJ1-1; D perhaps matches TRBD1 (6 bases). In germline, CDR1 is MNHEY, CDR2 SVGAGI. CDR3 length equals 14 residues. The ends were cut back, 4 bases at V and 6 bases at J, with 15 bases in the middle. CDR3 sequence: CASSSSGVGAEAFF. As DNA, the CDR3 is TGTGCCAGCAGTTCCTCAGGGGTCGGGGCTGAAGCTTTCTTT.

This sequence joins TRBV5-1 and TRBJ1-1, with D tentatively TRBD1 (6 bases). The CDR3 consists of 14 residues. CDR1 is SGHRS and CDR2 is YFSETQ in the germline V gene. V lost 4 bases to trimming and J lost 4 bases, with 14 bases between them. The CDR3 is CASSPYRESTEAFF. The DNA of the CDR3 is TGCGCCAGCAGCCCGTACAGGGAGAGCACTGAAGCTTTCTTT. The full variable domain, with the rest looked up from reference TRBV5-1 and TRBJ1-1, is KAGVTQTPRYLIKTRGQQVTLSCSPISGHRSVSWYQQTPGQGLQFLFEYFSETQRNKGNFPGRFSGRQFSNSRSEMNVSTLELGDSALYLCASSPYRESTEAFFGQGTRLTVV.